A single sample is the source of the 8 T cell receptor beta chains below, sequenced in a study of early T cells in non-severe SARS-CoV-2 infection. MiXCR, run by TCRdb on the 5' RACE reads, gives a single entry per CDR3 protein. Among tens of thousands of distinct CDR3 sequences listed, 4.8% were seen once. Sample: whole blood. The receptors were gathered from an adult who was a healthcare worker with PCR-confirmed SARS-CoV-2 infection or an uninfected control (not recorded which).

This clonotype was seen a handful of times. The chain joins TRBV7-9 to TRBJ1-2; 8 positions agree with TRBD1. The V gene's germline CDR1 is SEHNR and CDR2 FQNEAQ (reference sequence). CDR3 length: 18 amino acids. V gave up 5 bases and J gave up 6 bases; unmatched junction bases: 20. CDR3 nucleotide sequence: TGTGCCAGCAGCACCGGACAGGGCCTAAGAACAGGGTTTGATGGCTACACCTTC. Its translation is CASSTGQGLRTGFDGYTF.

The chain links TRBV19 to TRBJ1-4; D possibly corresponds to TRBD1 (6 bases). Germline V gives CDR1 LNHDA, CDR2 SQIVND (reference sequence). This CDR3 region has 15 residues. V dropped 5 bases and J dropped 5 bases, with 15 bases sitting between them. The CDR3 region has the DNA TGTGCCAGTAGTCCGCGGACAGTCGGCAATGAAAAACTGTTTTTT. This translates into CASSPRTVGNEKLFF.

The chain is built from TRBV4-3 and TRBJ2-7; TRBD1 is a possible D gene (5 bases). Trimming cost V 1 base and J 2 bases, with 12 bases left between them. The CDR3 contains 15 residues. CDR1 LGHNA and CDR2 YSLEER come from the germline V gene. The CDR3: CASSQGLGHPYEQYF. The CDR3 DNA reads TGCGCCAGCAGCCAAGGCCTAGGACACCCCTACGAGCAGTACTTC.

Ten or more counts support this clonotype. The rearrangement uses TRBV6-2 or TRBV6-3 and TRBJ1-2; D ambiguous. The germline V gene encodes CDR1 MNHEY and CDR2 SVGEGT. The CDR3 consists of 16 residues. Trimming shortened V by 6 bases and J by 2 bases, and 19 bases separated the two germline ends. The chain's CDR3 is CASRTTNAERNYGYTF. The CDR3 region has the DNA TGTGCCAGCAGGACAACAAATGCCGAACGAAACTATGGCTACACCTTC.

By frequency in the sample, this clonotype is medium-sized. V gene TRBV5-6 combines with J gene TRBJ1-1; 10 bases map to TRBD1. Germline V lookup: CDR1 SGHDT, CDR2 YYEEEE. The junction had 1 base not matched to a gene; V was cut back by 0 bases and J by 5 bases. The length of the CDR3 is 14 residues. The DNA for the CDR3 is TGTGCCAGCAGCTTGGGACAGGGGGCAACTGAAGCTTTCTTT. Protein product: CASSLGQGATEAFF.

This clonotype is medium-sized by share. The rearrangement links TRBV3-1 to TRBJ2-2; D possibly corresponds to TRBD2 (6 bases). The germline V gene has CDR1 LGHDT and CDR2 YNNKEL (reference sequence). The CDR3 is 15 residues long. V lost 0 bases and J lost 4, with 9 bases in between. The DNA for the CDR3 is TGTGCCAGCAGCCAAGATTTGGGGGGCACCGGGGAGCTGTTTTTT. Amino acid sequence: CASSQDLGGTGELFF.

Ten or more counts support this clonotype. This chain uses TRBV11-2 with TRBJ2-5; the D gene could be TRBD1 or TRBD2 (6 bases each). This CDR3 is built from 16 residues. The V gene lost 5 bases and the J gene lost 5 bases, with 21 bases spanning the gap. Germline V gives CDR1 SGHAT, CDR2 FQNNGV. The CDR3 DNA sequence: TGTGCCAGCAGCAGCCTGATGGGGGGCGGAAAGGAGACCCAGTACTTC. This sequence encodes CASSSLMGGGKETQYF. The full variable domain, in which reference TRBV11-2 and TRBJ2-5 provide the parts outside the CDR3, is EAGVAQSPRYKIIEKRQSVAFWCNPISGHATLYWYQQILGQGPKLLIQFQNNGVVDDSQLPKDRFSAERLKGVDSTLKIQPAKLEDSAVYLCASSSLMGGGKETQYFGPGTRLLVL.

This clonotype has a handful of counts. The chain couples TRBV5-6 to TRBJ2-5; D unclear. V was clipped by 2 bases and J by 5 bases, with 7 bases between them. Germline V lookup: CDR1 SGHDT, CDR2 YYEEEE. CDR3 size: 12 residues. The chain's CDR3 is CASSFQRETQYF. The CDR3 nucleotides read TGTGCCAGCAGCTTTCAGAGGGAGACCCAGTACTTC.